The sequence of this TCR beta chain was determined in a study of cytomegalovirus exposure and HLA in healthy donors. Study findings and constraints: A later analysis reportedly identified an Asian-associated ancestry cluster as carrying fewer N-insertions than the roughly 700-donor mean. Later on, a genetic analysis was performed. It linked a missense variant in DCLRE1C with V- and J-gene trimming of TCR beta. Later on, an analysis found that several of the most significant clusters appeared to be linked to common viral pathogens, which included parvovirus B19.

This clone has more than one count but fewer than ten. The antigen remains unidentified. Between the trimmed V and J ends, which lost 0 bases and 1 base, there was a span of 9 bases. There are 15 residues in the CDR3. In germline, CDR1 is LNHNV, CDR2 YYDKDF (reference sequence). Use of 60 Vbeta and 13 Jbeta primers characterized the PCR. Clones were sequenced by immunoSEQ multiplex PCR, and TCRdb holds only the in-frame ones, with some missing. The sample holds 170,000 or so clones, roughly 73% seen once. V gene TRBV15 combines with J gene TRBJ1-1; D is ambiguous. Source material: PBMCs. This TCR was sampled from a woman younger than 45 in good health and CMV-seronegative. The CDR3 bases are TGTGCCACCAGCAGAGAGCGGGATACGAACACTGAAGCTTTCTTT. This encodes CATSRERDTNTEAFF.